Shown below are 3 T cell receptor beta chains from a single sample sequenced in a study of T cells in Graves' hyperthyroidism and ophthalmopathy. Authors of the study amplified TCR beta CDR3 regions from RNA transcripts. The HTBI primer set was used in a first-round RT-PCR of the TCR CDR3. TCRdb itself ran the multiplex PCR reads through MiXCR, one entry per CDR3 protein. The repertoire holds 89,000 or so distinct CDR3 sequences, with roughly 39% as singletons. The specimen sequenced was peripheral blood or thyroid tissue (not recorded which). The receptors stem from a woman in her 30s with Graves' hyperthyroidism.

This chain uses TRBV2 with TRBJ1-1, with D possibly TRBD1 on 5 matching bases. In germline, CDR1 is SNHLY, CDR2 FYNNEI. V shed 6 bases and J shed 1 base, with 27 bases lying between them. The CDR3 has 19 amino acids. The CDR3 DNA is TGTGCCAGCAGCCCGACTGCCAGCGGGGGTTTCGTGGGGAACACTGAAGCTTTCTTT. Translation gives CASSPTASGGFVGNTEAFF.

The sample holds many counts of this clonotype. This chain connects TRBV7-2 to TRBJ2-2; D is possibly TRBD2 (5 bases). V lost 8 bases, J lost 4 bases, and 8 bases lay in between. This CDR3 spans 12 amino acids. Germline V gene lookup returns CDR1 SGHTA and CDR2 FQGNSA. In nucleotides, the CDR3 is TGTGCCAGCGGGAGATTCACCGGGGAGCTGTTTTTT. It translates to CASGRFTGELFF.

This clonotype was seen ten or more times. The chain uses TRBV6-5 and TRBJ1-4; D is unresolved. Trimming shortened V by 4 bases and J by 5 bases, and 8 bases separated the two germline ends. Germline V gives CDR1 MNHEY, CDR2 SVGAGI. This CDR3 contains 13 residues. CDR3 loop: CASSLGSNEKLFF. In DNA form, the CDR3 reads TGTGCCAGCAGTTTAGGGTCGAATGAAAAACTGTTTTTT.